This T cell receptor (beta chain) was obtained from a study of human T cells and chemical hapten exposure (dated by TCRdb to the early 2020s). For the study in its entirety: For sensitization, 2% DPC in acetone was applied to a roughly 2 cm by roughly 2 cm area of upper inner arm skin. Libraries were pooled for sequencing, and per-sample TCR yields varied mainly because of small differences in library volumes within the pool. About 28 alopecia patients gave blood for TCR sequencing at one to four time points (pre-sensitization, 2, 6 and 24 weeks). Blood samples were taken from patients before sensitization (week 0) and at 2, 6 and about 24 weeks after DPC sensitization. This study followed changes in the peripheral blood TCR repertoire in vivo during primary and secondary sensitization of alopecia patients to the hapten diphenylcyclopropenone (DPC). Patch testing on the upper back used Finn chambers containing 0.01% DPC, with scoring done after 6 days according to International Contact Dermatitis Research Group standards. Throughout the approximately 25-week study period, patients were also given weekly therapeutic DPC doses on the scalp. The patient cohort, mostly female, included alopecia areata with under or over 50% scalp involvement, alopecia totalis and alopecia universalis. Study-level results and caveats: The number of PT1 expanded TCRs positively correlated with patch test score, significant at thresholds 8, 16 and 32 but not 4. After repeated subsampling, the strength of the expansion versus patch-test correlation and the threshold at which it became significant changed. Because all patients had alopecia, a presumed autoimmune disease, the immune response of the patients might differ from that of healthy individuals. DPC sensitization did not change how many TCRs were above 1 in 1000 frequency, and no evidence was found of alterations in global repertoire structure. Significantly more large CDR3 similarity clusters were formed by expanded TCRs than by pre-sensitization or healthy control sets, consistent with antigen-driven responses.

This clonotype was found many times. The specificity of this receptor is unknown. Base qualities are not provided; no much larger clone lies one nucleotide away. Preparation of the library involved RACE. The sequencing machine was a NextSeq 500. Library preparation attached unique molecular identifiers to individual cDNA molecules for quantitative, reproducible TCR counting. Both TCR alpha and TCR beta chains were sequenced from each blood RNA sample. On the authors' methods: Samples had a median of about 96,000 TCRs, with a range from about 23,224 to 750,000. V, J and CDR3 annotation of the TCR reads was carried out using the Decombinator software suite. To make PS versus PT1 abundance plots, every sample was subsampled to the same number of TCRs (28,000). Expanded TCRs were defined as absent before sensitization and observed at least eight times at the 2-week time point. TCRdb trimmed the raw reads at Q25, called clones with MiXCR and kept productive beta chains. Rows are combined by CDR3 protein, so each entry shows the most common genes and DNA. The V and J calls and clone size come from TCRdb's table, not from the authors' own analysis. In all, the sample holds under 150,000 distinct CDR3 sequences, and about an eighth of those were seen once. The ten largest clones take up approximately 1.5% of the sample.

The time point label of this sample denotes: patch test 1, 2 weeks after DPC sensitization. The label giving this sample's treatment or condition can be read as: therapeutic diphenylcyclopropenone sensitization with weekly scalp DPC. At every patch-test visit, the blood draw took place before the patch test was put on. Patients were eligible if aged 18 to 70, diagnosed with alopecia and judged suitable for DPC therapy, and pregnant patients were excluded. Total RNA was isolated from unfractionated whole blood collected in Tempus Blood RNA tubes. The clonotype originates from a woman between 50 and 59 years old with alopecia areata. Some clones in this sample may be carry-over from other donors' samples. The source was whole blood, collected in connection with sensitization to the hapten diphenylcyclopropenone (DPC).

CDR3 sequence: CASSFITLGLTETQYF. The DNA is TGTGCCAGCAGCTTCATAACCCTGGGACTTACGGAGACCCAGTACTTC. The chain employs TRBV7-2 and TRBJ2-5; the best D guess is TRBD2, with 6 bases matching. From the germline V gene, CDR1 is SGHTA and CDR2 is FQGNSA. The CDR3 covers 16 residues, taking in both the cysteine and the phenylalanine. The CDR3 DNA has 48 bases and is translated from base 1. V and J lose 3 bases and 5 bases, and a span of 19 bases separates them.